This TCR beta chain was sequenced in a study of glioma-infiltrating T cells after dendritic cell vaccination. Assay used: immunoSEQ multiplex PCR; TCRdb lists only in-frame clones, some missing. The sample consists of about 82,000 clones, roughly 90% of them appearing once. CDR1 and CDR2 (germline): MNHNS, SASEGT. The CDR3 totals 14 residues. Trimming pared 5 bases from V and 3 bases from J, leaving 8 bases between. The receptor was derived from a human donor with glioblastoma. The J gene is TRBJ1-6, the V gene TRBV6-1; a possible D gene is TRBD1 (6 bases). The sequences come from blood, collected before dendritic cell vaccination. CDR3 in amino acids: CASSRGSYNSPLHF. DNA of the CDR3: TGTGCCAGCAGTAGGGGGAGCTATAATTCACCCCTCCACTTT.